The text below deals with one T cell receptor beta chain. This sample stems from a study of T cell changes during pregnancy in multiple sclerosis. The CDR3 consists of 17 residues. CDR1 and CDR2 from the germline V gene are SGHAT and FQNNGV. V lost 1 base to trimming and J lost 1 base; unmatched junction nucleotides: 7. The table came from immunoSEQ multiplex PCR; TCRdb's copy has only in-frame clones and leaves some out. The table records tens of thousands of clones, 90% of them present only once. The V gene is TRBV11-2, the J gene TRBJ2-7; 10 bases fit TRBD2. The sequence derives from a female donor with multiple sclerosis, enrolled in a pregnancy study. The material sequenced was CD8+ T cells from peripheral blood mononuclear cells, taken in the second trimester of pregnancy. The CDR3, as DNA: TGTGCCAGCAGCTTAGTAGTAGTGGGACTAGCGTCCTACGAGCAGTACTTC. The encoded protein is CASSLVVVGLASYEQYF. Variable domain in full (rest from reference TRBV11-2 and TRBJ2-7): EAGVAQSPRYKIIEKRQSVAFWCNPISGHATLYWYQQILGQGPKLLIQFQNNGVVDDSQLPKDRFSAERLKGVDSTLKIQPAKLEDSAVYLCASSLVVVGLASYEQYFGPGTRLTVT.